These 28 T cell receptor beta chains were all obtained from the same sample, sequenced in a study of cytomegalovirus exposure and HLA in healthy donors. The PCR employed 60 Vbeta primers together with 13 Jbeta primers. Data came from immunoSEQ multiplex PCR; TCRdb stores just in-frame clones and leaves some out. The sample has 200,000 to 250,000 clones, around 80% seen once. What was sequenced was PBMCs. The source of these receptors is a woman aged 40 to 50 in good health and CMV-seronegative.

Comments on this clone: The junction departs from the called germline gene at one end, perhaps through a read error. The V and J genes are TRBV7-7 and TRBJ2-5; 11 bases are shared with TRBD1. This CDR3 comprises 15 residues. Germline V gives CDR1 SSHAT, CDR2 FNYEAQ (reference sequence). The CDR3 here is CASSLGGTGGETQYF. The CDR3 DNA is TGTGCTAGCAGCTTAGGAGGGACAGGGGGGGAGACCCAGTACTTC. The variable domain in full, completed from reference TRBV7-7 and TRBJ2-5, reads GAGVSQSPRYKVTKRGQDVTLRCDPISSHATLYWYQQALGQGPEFLTYFNYEAQPDKSGLPSDRFSAERPEGSISTLTIQRTEQRDSAMYRCASSLGGTGGETQYFGPGTRLLVL.

Concerning this clone: Other DNA sequences from this sample encode an identical CDR3 as well. The chain carries TRBV2 and TRBJ2-2; D ambiguous. Per the germline V gene, CDR1 is SNHLY and CDR2 is FYNNEI. The CDR3 loop spans 12 amino acids. V dropped 6 bases and J dropped 3 bases, with 5 bases sitting between them. In DNA form, the CDR3 reads TGTGCCAGCAGGGCGGACACCGGGGAGCTGTTTTTT. Amino acid sequence: CASRADTGELFF. Full variable domain (missing parts from reference TRBV2 and TRBJ2-2): EPEVTQTPSHQVTQMGQEVILRCVPISNHLYFYWYRQILGQKVEFLVSFYNNEISEKSEIFDDQFSVERPDGSNFTLKIRSTKLEDSAMYFCASRADTGELFFGEGSRLTVL.

The V and J genes are TRBV7-3 and TRBJ2-1; D is possibly TRBD2 (5 bases). Per germline, CDR1 SGHTA and CDR2 FQGTGA. Trimming took 6 bases from V and 3 from J, leaving 15 bases between them. This CDR3 has 15 residues. Here the CDR3 DNA reads TGTGCCAGCAGGTTAGTTGCTAGCCGCTACAATGAGCAGTTCTTC. Its translation is CASRLVASRYNEQFF.

The V and J genes are TRBV4-2 and TRBJ2-7, with 11 bases that match TRBD1. Trimming removed 0 bases from V and 4 bases from J; junction bases left unmatched: 8. Germline CDR1 LGHNA, CDR2 YNFKEQ. The length of the CDR3 is 17 residues. The CDR3 sequence: CASSQDIGQGAVYEQYF. CDR3 nucleotides: TGTGCCAGCAGCCAAGATATCGGACAGGGGGCAGTATACGAGCAGTACTTC.

DNA of the CDR3: TGTGCCAGCAGCCCTTCAGGGCCCTCTGGGGCCAACGTCCTGACTTTC. It is translated as CASSPSGPSGANVLTF. The chain carries TRBV7-6 and TRBJ2-6; TRBD1 might be the D (5 bases). V was trimmed by 5 bases and J by 0 bases, leaving 11 bases between them. Looked up from germline, CDR1 is SGHVS and CDR2 is FNYEAQ. This CDR3 spans 16 amino acids.

The chain links TRBV21-1 to TRBJ1-1. TRBV21-1 is a pseudogene. The CDR3 covers 16 residues. The CDR3 protein is CASSKARGERNTEAFF. The CDR3 coding sequence is TGTGCCAGCAGCAAAGCGCGGGGCGAAAGGAACACTGAAGCTTTCTTT.

This clone was seen a single time. The chain employs TRBV19 and TRBJ1-4, with 7 bases identical to TRBD1. Looked up from germline, CDR1 is LNHDA and CDR2 is SQIVND (reference sequence). Trimming at V came to 6 bases and at J to 6 bases, leaving 10 bases not matched to a gene. This CDR3 region has 15 residues. The CDR3 DNA follows: TGTGCCAGTAGCAACTCAGGGGGTCTGCATGAAAAACTGTTTTTT. Translation: CASSNSGGLHEKLFF.

This rearrangement joins TRBV7-2 to TRBJ2-7; maybe TRBD2 (5 bases). The CDR3 length is 12 residues. V was cut by 5 bases and J by 6 bases, with 11 bases left in between. CDR1 is SGHTA and CDR2 is FQGNSA in the germline V gene. CDR3 in amino acids: CASSLDYGEQYF. The CDR3 nucleotides read TGTGCCAGCAGCCTAGACTATGGCGAGCAGTACTTC.

This clone appeared once. The CDR3 sequence: CAISGDRSSSYNSPLHF. The CDR3 DNA sequence: TGTGCCATCAGCGGGGACAGGTCGAGCTCCTATAATTCACCCCTCCACTTT. The V call is TRBV10-3, the J call TRBJ1-6; 8 bases fit TRBD1. The CDR3 length is 17 residues. From germline, CDR1 is ENHRY and CDR2 SYGVKD. The ends lost 6 bases at V and 0 bases at J; junction bases unmatched: 7.

The rearrangement uses TRBV2 and TRBJ1-4; the D gene is possibly TRBD1 (6 bases). CDR1 and CDR2 (germline): SNHLY, FYNNEI. The CDR3 runs to 15 residues. The V end was cut by 4 bases, the J end by 5 bases, with 14 bases between. The chain's CDR3 is CASSVSGRGNEKLFF. The CDR3, as DNA: TGTGCCAGCAGTGTTTCCGGAAGGGGGAATGAAAAACTGTTTTTT.

This chain joins TRBV11-2 and TRBJ1-1, with D maybe TRBD1 (6 bases). This CDR3 region has 14 residues. V lost 3 bases and J lost 6, with 14 bases in between. CDR1 SGHAT and CDR2 FQNNGV come from the germline V gene. In nucleotides, the CDR3 is TGTGCCAGCAGCTTTATTCAGGGGTGGGCTGAAGCTTTCTTT. It translates to CASSFIQGWAEAFF.

This chain joins TRBV27 and TRBJ1-2, with a possible D match to TRBD1 (5 bases). Trimming took off 8 bases at V and 4 bases at J, with 23 bases between the two ends. This CDR3 is 16 amino acids long. Germline assignment: CDR1 MNHEY and CDR2 SMNVEV (reference sequence). As DNA, the CDR3 is TGTGCCAGCGGGAATTATGACAGACTCACATTCTATGGCTACACCTTC. Amino acids: CASGNYDRLTFYGYTF.

The J gene is TRBJ1-5, the V gene TRBV19, with D tentatively TRBD1 (5 bases). Germline CDR1 reads LNHDA; CDR2 reads SQIVND (reference sequence). Deletions cut 7 bases from V and 1 base from J, with 11 bases between. This CDR3 comprises 14 residues. This CDR3 reads CASTGAGSNQPQHF. Written as DNA, the CDR3 is TGTGCCAGTACAGGAGCAGGGAGCAATCAGCCCCAGCATTTT.

The V and J genes are TRBV28 and TRBJ2-5; D is perhaps TRBD2 (5 bases). The CDR3 loop spans 11 amino acids. CDR1 is MDHEN, CDR2 SYDVKM, per germline. V shed 5 bases and J shed 7 bases, with 8 bases lying between them. The DNA for the CDR3 is TGTGCCAGCAGTCTAGGAGGGACCCAGTACTTC. Its translation: CASSLGGTQYF.

This clone occurred a few times. The rearrangement joins TRBV28 to TRBJ1-2; no firm D call. The length of the CDR3 is 12 residues. V lost 6 bases and J 4 bases, leaving 9 bases between the germline ends. CDR1 is MDHEN and CDR2 is SYDVKM in the germline V gene. For the CDR3, the DNA is TGTGCCAGCAGCCTTAAATCCTATGGCTACACCTTC. Encoded protein: CASSLKSYGYTF.

V usage is TRBV11-2 and J usage is TRBJ1-6; D might be TRBD1 (5 bases). Trimming took 3 bases from V and 7 from J, leaving 10 bases between them. From germline, CDR1 is SGHAT and CDR2 FQNNGV. CDR3 length equals 14 residues. DNA for the CDR3: TGTGCCAGCAGCTTCGGGCAGGGCAATTCACCCCTCCACTTT. Its protein is CASSFGQGNSPLHF. The entire variable domain, with the rest obtained from reference TRBV11-2 and TRBJ1-6, is as follows: EAGVAQSPRYKIIEKRQSVAFWCNPISGHATLYWYQQILGQGPKLLIQFQNNGVVDDSQLPKDRFSAERLKGVDSTLKIQPAKLEDSAVYLCASSFGQGNSPLHFGNGTRLTVT.

The chain joins TRBV29-1 to TRBJ2-5, with TRBD1 matching 7 bases. This CDR3 contains 15 residues. V shed 4 bases and J 5 bases; nucleotides not matched to a gene: 13. Germline-derived CDR1 and CDR2 are SQVTM and ANQGSEA. The DNA for the CDR3 is TGCAGCGTTGCAAGTCGTTCGGTACAGGGGGAGACCCAGTACTTC. It translates to CSVASRSVQGETQYF.

This clone was observed once. The chain employs TRBV5-4 and TRBJ2-5; D is ambiguous. The end of the DNA aligns better with TRBJ2-7, so the J call may be wrong. Germline values: CDR1 SGHNT, CDR2 YYREEE (reference sequence). The CDR3 runs 14 residues. CDR3 nucleotide sequence: TGTGCCAGCAGCTTACGGAACAGACCCTACGAGCAGTACTTC. This gives the protein CASSLRNRPYEQYF.

The genes are TRBV5-1 and TRBJ1-1; tentatively, D is TRBD1 (5 bases). The CDR3 has 15 residues. Between the trimmed V and J ends, which lost 0 bases and 2 bases, there was a span of 11 bases. Germline V gene data show CDR1 as SGHRS and CDR2 as YFSETQ. The CDR3 reads CASSLDPQANTEAFF. CDR3 in DNA: TGCGCCAGCAGCTTGGACCCACAGGCAAACACTGAAGCTTTCTTT.

The chain has TRBV11-2 and TRBJ2-4; a weak D match, TRBD2 (5 bases). With 6 bases removed from V and 0 bases from J, the gap between germline ends came to 15 bases. The CDR3 consists of 16 residues. Germline V gene data show CDR1 as SGHAT and CDR2 as FQNNGV. CDR3 bases: TGTGCCAGCAGGGCGGTCCGGGGATTAGCCAAAAACATTCAGTACTTC. This sequence encodes CASRAVRGLAKNIQYF.

The CDR3, as DNA: TGTGCCAGCAGCTTACCCAGGCAGGGGGCTGGTGGAAACACCATATATTTT. This translates into CASSLPRQGAGGNTIYF. J is TRBJ1-3 and V is TRBV7-9; TRBD1 agrees at 8 bases. Germline-derived CDR1 and CDR2 are SEHNR and FQNEAQ (reference sequence). V lost 2 bases to trimming and J lost 3 bases; unmatched junction nucleotides: 9. The CDR3 consists of 17 residues.

This clone appeared a few times. This rearrangement joins TRBV29-1 to TRBJ1-2; no firm D call. The CDR3 consists of 9 residues. Germline CDR1 and CDR2: SQVTM and ANQGSEA. The V end was cut by 7 bases, the J end by 6 bases, with 6 bases between. CDR3 sequence reads: CSADNGYTF. CDR3 sequence (DNA): TGCAGCGCTGACAATGGCTACACCTTC. The full variable domain, rest sourced from reference TRBV29-1 and TRBJ1-2, is SAVISQKPSRDICQRGTSLTIQCQVDSQVTMMFWYRQQPGQSLTLIATANQGSEATYESGFVIDKFPISRPNLTFSTLTVSNMSPEDSSIYLCSADNGYTFGSGTRLTVV.

V and J are TRBV7-9 and TRBJ2-1; 7 bases are a match to TRBD1. The germline V gene encodes CDR1 SEHNR and CDR2 FQNEAQ (reference sequence). The CDR3 is 17 amino acids. The trim removed 3 bases at V and 4 bases at J, leaving 12 bases unmatched. CDR3 amino acids: CASSFLFAPTGYNEQFF. CDR3 bases: TGTGCCAGCAGCTTCTTATTCGCCCCGACAGGGTACAATGAGCAGTTCTTC.

The rearrangement uses TRBV12-1 and TRBJ1-6; the listed D gene, TRBD1, was not tested against the DNA. TRBV12-1 has pseudogene status. CDR3 length equals 15 residues. The CDR3 protein is CASSFRQIAGSPLHF. The CDR3 DNA reads TGTGCCAGCAGCTTTCGACAGATCGCTGGTTCACCCCTCCACTTT.

Turning to this clone: Other DNA sequences from this sample encode an identical CDR3 as well. In DNA form, the CDR3 reads TGTGCCACTCGAACCCCGGGACAGTCAAATGGCTACACCTTC. This encodes CATRTPGQSNGYTF. This chain connects TRBV13 to TRBJ1-2; 7 bases map to TRBD1. The CDR3 is 14 amino acids. Germline V gives CDR1 PRHDT, CDR2 FYEKMQ (reference sequence). With 10 bases clipped from V and 6 bases from J, the junction kept 14 bases outside the gene matches.

The CDR3 reads CASSTPRRTGEGNTIYF. The CDR3 DNA reads TGTGCCAGCAGCACCCCACGCCGGACAGGGGAAGGAAACACCATATATTTT. V gene TRBV11-2 combines with J gene TRBJ1-3, with 9 bases that match TRBD1. Looked up from germline, CDR1 is SGHAT and CDR2 is FQNNGV. Trimming cost V 5 bases and J 4 bases; bases outside gene matches: 12. This CDR3 has 17 amino acids.

The chain is built from TRBV11-2 and TRBJ1-4; D remains unclear. V lost 5 bases, J lost 3 bases, and 10 bases lay in between. The CDR3 runs to 14 residues. The germline V gene encodes CDR1 SGHAT and CDR2 FQNNGV. CDR3 sequence reads: CASSPSMANEKLFF. The CDR3 DNA is TGTGCCAGCAGCCCAAGCATGGCTAATGAAAAACTGTTTTTT.

This chain connects TRBV4-3 to TRBJ2-5; 9 nucleotides match TRBD1. The V gene's germline CDR1 is LGHNA and CDR2 YSLEER. J lost 4 bases, V lost 1 base, and 7 bases had no gene match. The CDR3 totals 16 residues. In nucleotides, the CDR3 is TGCGCCAGCAGCCAAGTTAGGGGACAGGGTGGAGAGACCCAGTACTTC. This gives the protein CASSQVRGQGGETQYF.